One and the same sample provided the 18 T cell receptor beta chains below, sequenced in a study of beta chain features in type 1 diabetes. TCRB transcripts that were expressed got sequenced, as all of the isolated RNA had been reverse transcribed. Method: immunoSEQ multiplex PCR; TCRdb's copy keeps in-frame clones and lacks some. The data contain 850,000 to 900,000 clones, roughly a sixth of them seen just once; the ten biggest clones take up 0.023%. Sequencing was carried out using naive CD4+ T cells from blood. The receptors come from a woman younger than 35 in good health.

This chain connects TRBV5-5 to TRBJ2-5, with unresolved D. Germline lookup yields CDR1 SGHKS and CDR2 YYEKEE (reference sequence). Trimming pared 2 bases from V and 2 bases from J, leaving 7 bases between. The CDR3 is 13 amino acids. CDR3 protein: CASSFYGQETQYF. CDR3 nucleotides: TGTGCCAGCAGCTTTTACGGGCAAGAGACCCAGTACTTC.

Comment on this clone: This sample also contains other DNA sequences that code for the same CDR3. The chain is built from TRBV7-9 and TRBJ2-7; 7 bases line up with TRBD2. This CDR3 contains 14 residues. CDR1 and CDR2 (germline): SEHNR, FQNEAQ (reference sequence). With V trimmed by 0 bases and J by 5 bases, 4 bases remained unmatched. This CDR3 is CASSLAGGPHEQYF. In DNA form, the CDR3 reads TGTGCCAGCAGCTTAGCGGGAGGGCCCCACGAGCAGTACTTC.

This clone came up a few times. The chain links TRBV28 to TRBJ2-7; D may match TRBD1 or TRBD2 (6 bases each). Looked up from germline, CDR1 is MDHEN and CDR2 is SYDVKM. The CDR3 is made up of 15 amino acids. V was trimmed by 3 bases and J by 0 bases, leaving 12 bases between them. DNA of the CDR3: TGTGCCAGCAGTTTGTTACAGGGAGGCTCCTACGAGCAGTACTTC. This codes for CASSLLQGGSYEQYF. The whole variable domain, filled in from reference TRBV28 and TRBJ2-7, reads DVKVTQSSRYLVKRTGEKVFLECVQDMDHENMFWYRQDPGLGLRLIYFSYDVKMKEKGDIPEGYSVSREKKERFSLILESASTNQTSMYLCASSLLQGGSYEQYFGPGTRLTVT.

This chain connects TRBV15 to TRBJ2-2, with TRBD1 matching 8 bases. Losses at the gene ends were 5 bases for V and 4 bases for J; bases not matched to a gene: 6. This CDR3 is 15 amino acids long. Per the germline V gene, CDR1 is LNHNV and CDR2 is YYDKDF (reference sequence). The CDR3 region is CATSLLDRGTGELFF. The CDR3 coding sequence is TGTGCCACCAGCCTGCTCGACAGGGGCACCGGGGAGCTGTTTTTT.

The gene calls are TRBV25-1 and TRBJ2-7, with 8 nucleotides matching TRBD1. Per the germline V gene, CDR1 is MGHDK and CDR2 is SYGVNS. Trimming took 3 bases from V and 3 from J; bases not matched to a gene: 7. The CDR3 runs 15 residues. As DNA, the CDR3 is TGTGCCAGCAGTGACCTTGGGACAGGACGCTACGAGCAGTACTTC. This codes for CASSDLGTGRYEQYF.

The chain couples TRBV28 to TRBJ1-2; D call uncertain. V was trimmed by 2 bases and J by 2 bases, leaving 6 bases between them. The CDR3 contains 13 residues. Germline V gene data show CDR1 as MDHEN and CDR2 as SYDVKM. CDR3 bases: TGTGCCAGCAGTTTAATCCAGAACTATGGCTACACCTTC. Translated: CASSLIQNYGYTF.

This clone was detected only a few times. The CDR3 is CATSDFLVGYTF. In DNA form, the CDR3 reads TGTGCCACCAGCGATTTTTTGGTTGGCTACACCTTC. This chain connects TRBV15 to TRBJ1-2; D remains unclear. Trimming took off 5 bases at V and 7 bases at J, with 11 bases between the two ends. The CDR3 covers 12 residues. Germline CDR1 reads LNHNV; CDR2 reads YYDKDF (reference sequence).

This clone turned up a few times. The chain couples TRBV9 to TRBJ2-7; 11 bases are a match to TRBD2. The trim removed 0 bases at V and 5 bases at J, leaving 4 bases unmatched. Germline CDR1 is SGDLS and CDR2 is YYNGEE. The CDR3 length is 15 residues. The CDR3 coding sequence is TGTGCCAGCAGCGTAGGGGCTAGCGGGAGGAACGAGCAGTACTTC. Translated, it gives CASSVGASGRNEQYF. Full variable domain (remainder filled in from reference TRBV9 and TRBJ2-7): DSGVTQTPKHLITATGQRVTLRCSPRSGDLSVYWYQQSLDQGLQFLIQYYNGEERAKGNILERFSAQQFPDLHSELNLSSLELGDSALYFCASSVGASGRNEQYFGPGTRLTVT.

CDR3 DNA sequence: TGTGCCAGCTCACCACCGGCTAGCGGGCGGATCGAGCAGTACTTC. It translates to CASSPPASGRIEQYF. The rearrangement uses TRBV18 and TRBJ2-7; 8 nucleotides match TRBD2. V shed 0 bases, J shed 6 bases, and the junction held 7 bases outside the gene matches. Germline CDR1 KGHSH, CDR2 LQKENI. The CDR3 sequence is 15 residues long.

The J gene is TRBJ2-5, the V gene TRBV5-8; maybe TRBD2 (5 bases). Trimming took 4 bases from V and 5 from J, leaving 21 bases between them. CDR1 is SGHTS and CDR2 is YDEGEE in the germline V gene. CDR3 length: 16 residues. CDR3 in amino acids: CASSAATGFSGETQYF. The CDR3 DNA sequence: TGTGCCAGCAGCGCCGCGACCGGCTTCTCGGGGGAGACCCAGTACTTC.

This clone was seen just once. One junction end disagrees with the germline gene, perhaps due to a read error. This rearrangement joins TRBV18 to TRBJ2-5; no clear D gene. The CDR3 length is 15 residues. Germline V gene data show CDR1 as KGHSH and CDR2 as LQKENI. CDR3 sequence (DNA): TGTGCCAGCTCACCACCGTCTCCGATCCAAGAGATCCAGTACTTC. Amino acid sequence: CASSPPSPIQEIQYF.

This clone was counted a few times. The J gene is TRBJ1-5, the V gene TRBV5-1, with TRBD1 matching over 7 bases. The CDR3 is 14 residues long. Germline loops: CDR1 SGHRS, CDR2 YFSETQ. V lost 4 bases, J lost 7 bases, and 8 bases stayed unmatched. The CDR3 region is CASSPTTGKQPQHF. DNA for the CDR3: TGCGCCAGCAGCCCGACGACAGGGAAACAGCCCCAGCATTTT.

The chain is built from TRBV11-1 and TRBJ2-1, with TRBD1 as a possible D gene (6 bases). The CDR3 has 13 residues. With 3 bases removed from V and 7 bases from J, the gap between germline ends came to 10 bases. CDR1 SGHAT and CDR2 FQDESV come from the germline V gene (reference sequence). CDR3 loop: CASSFTGSNEQFF. DNA for the CDR3: TGTGCCAGCAGCTTTACAGGGTCAAATGAGCAGTTCTTC.

This clone has at least ten counts. This chain links TRBV5-4 with TRBJ2-4, with D uncertain. The V end lost 1 base, the J end lost 3 bases, and 5 bases lay between the germline ends. This CDR3 spans 13 amino acids. Germline-derived CDR1 and CDR2 are SGHNT and YYREEE (reference sequence). CDR3 coding DNA: TGTGCCAGCAGCTTGCGAGGCAAAAACATTCAGTACTTC. This gives the protein CASSLRGKNIQYF.

V gene TRBV7-9 combines with J gene TRBJ2-7; D unresolved. Trimming left V 4 bases short and J 6 bases short, with 13 bases between. The germline V gene has CDR1 SEHNR and CDR2 FQNEAQ (reference sequence). CDR3 length: 13 amino acids. In nucleotides, the CDR3 is TGTGCCAGCAGCTCCTCGGCCGGGTCCGAGCAGTACTTC. This gives the protein CASSSSAGSEQYF.

This chain connects TRBV2 to TRBJ1-5, with TRBD1 identical over 8 bases. The CDR3 consists of 17 residues. Per the germline V gene, CDR1 is SNHLY and CDR2 is FYNNEI. Trimming at V came to 7 bases and at J to 5 bases, leaving 16 bases not matched to a gene. The CDR3: CASTHEILNRGDQPQHF. Written as DNA, the CDR3 is TGTGCCAGCACTCACGAGATACTGAACAGGGGGGATCAGCCCCAGCATTTT.

CDR3: CASSAGLAGGNEQFF. Here the CDR3 DNA reads TGTGCCAGCAGCGCAGGACTAGCGGGAGGCAATGAGCAGTTCTTC. V is TRBV6-1 and J is TRBJ2-1; 14 bases line up with TRBD2. Germline CDR1 reads MNHNS; CDR2 reads SASEGT. The J segment lost 6 bases and the V segment lost 6 bases, leaving 4 bases of the junction unmatched. CDR3 length equals 15 residues.

The rearrangement joins TRBV11-3 to TRBJ2-2; D call uncertain. The CDR3 is 13 amino acids. V lost 1 base, J lost 7 bases, and 7 bases lay in between. Germline CDR1 SGHNT, CDR2 YENEEA. The CDR3 DNA follows: TGTGCCAGCAGCTTAGGACAAATCGGGGAGCTGTTTTTT. It is translated as CASSLGQIGELFF.